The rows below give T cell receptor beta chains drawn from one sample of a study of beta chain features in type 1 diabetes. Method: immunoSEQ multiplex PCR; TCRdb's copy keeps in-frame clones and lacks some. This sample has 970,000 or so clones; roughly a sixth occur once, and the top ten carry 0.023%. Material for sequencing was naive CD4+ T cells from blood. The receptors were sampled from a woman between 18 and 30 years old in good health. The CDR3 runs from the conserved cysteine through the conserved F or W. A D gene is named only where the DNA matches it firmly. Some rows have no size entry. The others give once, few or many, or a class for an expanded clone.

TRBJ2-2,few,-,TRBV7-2,CASSLNGELFF,TGTGCCAGCAGCTTAAACGGGGAGCTGTTTTTT
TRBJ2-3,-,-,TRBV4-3,CASSQDSERTDTQYF,TGCGCCAGCAGCCAAGATTCGGAGCGGACAGATACGCAGTATTTT
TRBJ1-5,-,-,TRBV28,CASSYRTAHQHF,TGTGCCAGCAGCTATAGGACGGCTCATCAGCATTTT
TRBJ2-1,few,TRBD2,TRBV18,CASSLGVGLASIPSYNEQFF,TGTGCCAGCTCACTCGGGGTGGGACTAGCGTCGATCCCTTCCTACAATGAGCAGTTCTTC
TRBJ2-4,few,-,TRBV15,CATAEIAKNIQYF,TGTGCCACCGCAGAGATAGCCAAAAACATTCAGTACTTC
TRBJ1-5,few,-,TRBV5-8,CASSLSRTEFFQPQHF,TGTGCCAGCAGCTTGTCTAGGACAGAATTCTTTCAGCCCCAGCATTTT
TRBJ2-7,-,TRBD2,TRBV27,CASSSRASSGRARPYEQYF,TGTGCCAGCAGTTCCCGGGCTTCGAGCGGGAGGGCCAGGCCCTACGAGCAGTACTTC
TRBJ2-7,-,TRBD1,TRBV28,CASRGQMTGEQYF,TGTGCCAGCAGGGGACAGATGACTGGGGAGCAGTACTTC
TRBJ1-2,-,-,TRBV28,CASSLGSYGYTF,TGTGCCAGCAGTTTAGGGAGCTATGGCTACACCTTC
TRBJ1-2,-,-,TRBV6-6,CASSPTGNTYGYTF,TGTGCCAGCAGTCCTACCGGGAATACCTATGGCTACACCTTC
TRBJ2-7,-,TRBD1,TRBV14,CASSRQGSSYEQYF,TGTGCCAGCAGCCGACAGGGTTCCTCCTACGAGCAGTACTTC
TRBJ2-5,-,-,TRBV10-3,CATVAGQTQETQYF,TGTGCCACGGTAGCGGGACAGACCCAAGAGACCCAGTACTTC
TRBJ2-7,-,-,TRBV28,CASSQGWDIYEQYF,TGTGCCAGCAGTCAAGGATGGGACATCTACGAGCAGTACTTC
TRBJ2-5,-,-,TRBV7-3,CASSPGLAQGRETQYF,TGTGCCAGCAGCCCTGGACTGGCACAGGGTAGGGAGACCCAGTACTTC
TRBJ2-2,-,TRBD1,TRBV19,CASRGDSANTGELFF,TGTGCCAGTAGGGGGGACAGCGCGAACACCGGGGAGCTGTTTTTT
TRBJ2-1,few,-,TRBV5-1,CASSLGSYNEQFF,TGCGCCAGCAGCTTGGGAAGCTACAATGAGCAGTTCTTC
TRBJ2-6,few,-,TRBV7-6,CASSQIGTSGANVLTF,TGTGCCAGCAGCCAGATCGGAACTTCTGGGGCCAACGTCCTGACTTTC
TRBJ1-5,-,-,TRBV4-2,CASSQGTLRQPQHF,TGTGCCAGCAGCCAGGGTACCCTCCGCCAGCCCCAGCATTTT
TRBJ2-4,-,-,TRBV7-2,CASSLEVAKNIQYF,TGTGCCAGCAGCTTAGAAGTAGCCAAAAACATTCAGTACTTC
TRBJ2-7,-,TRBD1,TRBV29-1,CSVLTGADSYEQYF,TGCAGCGTTCTTACAGGGGCGGACTCCTACGAGCAGTACTTC
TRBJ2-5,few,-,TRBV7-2,CASSFRPSTGETQYF,TGTGCCAGCAGCTTTAGACCCTCAACAGGGGAGACCCAGTACTTC
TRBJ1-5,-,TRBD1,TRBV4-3,CASSRAVGQNNQPQHF,TGCGCCAGCAGCAGGGCGGTGGGACAGAACAATCAGCCCCAGCATTTT
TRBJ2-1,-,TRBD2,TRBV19,CASSIRMFTSGSSYNEQFF,TGTGCCAGTAGTATTAGGATGTTTACTAGCGGGAGCTCCTACAATGAGCAGTTCTTC
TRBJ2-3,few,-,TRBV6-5,CASRTSSGITQYF,TGTGCCAGCAGGACCTCGTCGGGAATAACGCAGTATTTT
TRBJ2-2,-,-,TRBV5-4,CASSGTGELFF,TGTGCCAGCAGCGGAACCGGGGAGCTGTTTTTT
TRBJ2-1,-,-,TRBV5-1,CASSLGYEQFF,TGCGCCAGCAGCTTGGGCTATGAGCAGTTCTTC
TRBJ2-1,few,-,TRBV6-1,CASRDRSSSYNEQFF,TGTGCCAGCAGAGACAGGTCGAGCTCCTACAATGAGCAGTTCTTC
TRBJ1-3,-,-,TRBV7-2,CASSPLSGNTIYF,TGTGCCAGCAGTCCCCTCTCTGGAAACACCATATATTTT
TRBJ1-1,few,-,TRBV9,CASSVGPGTEAFF,TGTGCCAGCAGCGTAGGACCAGGGACTGAAGCTTTCTTT
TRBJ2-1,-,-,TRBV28,CASSTSTSASYNEQFF,TGTGCCAGCAGTACCTCCACTAGTGCCTCCTACAATGAGCAGTTCTTC
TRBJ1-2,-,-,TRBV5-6,CASSLTAYGYTF,TGTGCCAGCAGCTTGACAGCATACGGCTACACCTTC
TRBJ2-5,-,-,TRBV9,CASSVQAGWGLETQYF,TGTGCCAGCAGCGTACAGGCGGGGTGGGGTCTAGAGACCCAGTACTTC
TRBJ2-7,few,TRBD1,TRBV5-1,CASSPLGPGQGMYEQYF,TGCGCCAGCAGCCCCCTCGGACCGGGACAGGGTATGTACGAGCAGTACTTC
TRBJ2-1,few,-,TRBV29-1,CSVLKEYEQFF,TGCAGCGTCCTCAAAGAGTATGAGCAGTTCTTC
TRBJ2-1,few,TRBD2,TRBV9,CASKGLVTNEQFF,TGTGCCAGCAAAGGACTAGTTACCAATGAGCAGTTCTTC
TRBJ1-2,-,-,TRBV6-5,CASSYSARGPYGYTF,TGTGCCAGCAGTTACTCGGCCCGGGGCCCGTATGGCTACACCTTC
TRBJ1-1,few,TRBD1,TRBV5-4,CASSFGGGHDTEAFF,TGTGCCAGCAGCTTCGGAGGGGGCCATGACACTGAAGCTTTCTTT
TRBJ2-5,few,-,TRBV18,CASSPNGGQETQYF,TGTGCCAGCTCACCAAATGGGGGCCAAGAGACCCAGTACTTC
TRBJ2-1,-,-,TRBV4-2,CASSQEEGSYNEQFF,TGTGCCAGCAGCCAGGAGGAGGGCTCCTACAATGAGCAGTTCTTC
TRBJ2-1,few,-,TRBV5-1,CASSLGLYNEQFF,TGCGCCAGCAGCTTGGGTCTCTACAATGAGCAGTTCTTC
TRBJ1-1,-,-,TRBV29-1,CSAKNGALNTEAFF,TGCAGCGCCAAAAACGGGGCGTTGAACACTGAAGCTTTCTTT
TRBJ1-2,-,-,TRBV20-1,CSAADSYGYTF,TGCAGTGCCGCGGACAGCTATGGCTACACCTTC
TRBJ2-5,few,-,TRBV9,CASSVDGRVAETQYF,TGTGCCAGCAGCGTAGATGGTCGGGTGGCGGAGACCCAGTACTTC
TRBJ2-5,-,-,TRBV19,CASSNPRGPARETQYF,TGTGCCAGTAGTAACCCCCGGGGACCCGCAAGGGAGACCCAGTACTTC
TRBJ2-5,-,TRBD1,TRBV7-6,CASSITGTGVTGTQYF,TGTGCCAGCAGCATCACCGGGACAGGGGTGACAGGGACCCAGTACTTC
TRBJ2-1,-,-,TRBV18,CASRRGSGQNSYNEQFF,TGTGCCAGCCGACGAGGATCGGGGCAAAACTCCTACAATGAGCAGTTCTTC
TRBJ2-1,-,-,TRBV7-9,CASSLRLAVSNEQFF,TGTGCCAGCAGCTTACGCCTAGCCGTTAGCAATGAGCAGTTCTTC
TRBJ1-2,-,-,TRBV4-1,CASSQDQDPSRGYGYTF,TGCGCCAGCAGCCAAGACCAGGACCCCTCCAGAGGCTATGGCTACACCTTC
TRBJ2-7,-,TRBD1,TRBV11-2,CASSRVGQGAYYEQYF,TGTGCCAGCAGCCGGGTGGGACAGGGGGCCTACTACGAGCAGTACTTC
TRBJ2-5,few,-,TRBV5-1,CASSETGTWETQYF,TGCGCCAGCAGCGAAACCGGGACGTGGGAGACCCAGTACTTC
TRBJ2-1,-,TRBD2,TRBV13,CASSLVPSGRNEQFF,TGTGCCAGCAGCTTAGTCCCTAGCGGGAGGAATGAGCAGTTCTTC
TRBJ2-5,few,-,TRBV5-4,CASSPGTVQETQYF,TGTGCCAGCAGCCCCGGGACGGTACAAGAGACCCAGTACTTC
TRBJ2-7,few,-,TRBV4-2,CASSQDPSGTFYEQYF,TGTGCCAGCAGCCAAGACCCTTCCGGGACCTTCTACGAGCAGTACTTC
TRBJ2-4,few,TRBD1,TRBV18,CASSPSRDRGNIQYF,TGTGCCAGCTCACCGAGCCGGGACAGGGGAAACATTCAGTACTTC